Shown below are 12 T cell receptor beta chains from a single sample sequenced in a study of human T cells and chemical hapten exposure. TCRdb fed the RACE reads into MiXCR, producing one record per CDR3 protein. This sample yields under 300,000 distinct CDR3 sequences, of which about 8.6% are seen a single time; 2% to 3% belongs to the top ten. As for time point: pre-sensitization, week 0. Regarding treatment: therapeutic diphenylcyclopropenone sensitization with weekly scalp DPC. Sequencing was performed on whole blood, taken in connection with sensitization to the hapten diphenylcyclopropenone (DPC). All receptors come from a woman aged 40 to 50 with alopecia areata. Some clones in this sample may be carry-over from other donors' samples.

This clonotype has just a few counts. The V call is TRBV27, the J call TRBJ2-5; 7 nucleotides match TRBD2. This CDR3 has 14 amino acids. Germline V CDR1 and CDR2: MNHEY, SMNVEV (reference sequence). With 4 bases clipped from V and 4 bases from J, the junction kept 6 bases outside the gene matches. CDR3 bases: TGTGCCAGCAGTTCTACGGGGGGACGAGAGACCCAGTACTTC. It encodes CASSSTGGRETQYF.

This clonotype has at least ten counts. The CDR3 here is CASKGTRELNQPQHF. The DNA of the CDR3 is TGTGCCAGCAAAGGCACCCGGGAGCTCAATCAGCCCCAGCATTTT. The chain couples TRBV6-1 to TRBJ1-5; no clear D. Deletions cut 7 bases from V and 3 bases from J, with 16 bases between. The CDR3 consists of 15 residues. Germline V gene data show CDR1 as MNHNS and CDR2 as SASEGT.

This clonotype has a handful of counts. J is TRBJ2-7 and V is TRBV7-2, with D possibly being TRBD2 (5 bases). The CDR3 has 14 residues. The V gene lost 3 bases and the J gene lost 5 bases, with 14 bases spanning the gap. CDR1 is SGHTA and CDR2 is FQGNSA in the germline V gene. The CDR3 here is CASSLTGFFDEQYF. The CDR3 region has the DNA TGTGCCAGCAGCTTGACGGGGTTTTTTGACGAGCAGTACTTC.

V is TRBV15 and J is TRBJ2-1; D is unclear. This CDR3 spans 14 amino acids. The V end was cut by 2 bases, the J end by 1 base, with 6 bases between. The V gene's germline CDR1 is LNHNV and CDR2 YYDKDF (reference sequence). CDR3 in amino acids: CATSRPESYNEQFF. CDR3 nucleotide sequence: TGTGCCACCAGCAGACCGGAGTCCTACAATGAGCAGTTCTTC.

The sample holds a few counts of this clonotype. The rearrangement uses TRBV29-1 and TRBJ1-2; D remains ambiguous. The CDR3 has 14 residues. V was clipped by 4 bases and J by 2 bases, with 14 bases between them. The germline V gene encodes CDR1 SQVTM and CDR2 ANQGSEA. CDR3 amino acids: CSVGKMGGNYGYTF. DNA for the CDR3: TGCAGCGTTGGGAAAATGGGAGGAAACTATGGCTACACCTTC.

This clonotype was recorded a few times. V and J are TRBV25-1 and TRBJ2-5, with D possibly matching TRBD2 (5 bases). Per the germline V gene, CDR1 is MGHDK and CDR2 is SYGVNS. This CDR3 region has 14 residues. With 3 bases removed from V and 4 bases from J, the gap between germline ends came to 12 bases. In DNA, the CDR3 is TGTGCCAGCAGTGACCCGAGGCTAGCAGAGACCCAGTACTTC. Protein: CASSDPRLAETQYF.

This clonotype was counted at least ten times. This chain joins TRBV7-2 and TRBJ1-1; D uncertain. CDR3 size: 14 residues. Germline V gives CDR1 SGHTA, CDR2 FQGNSA. Trimming took 2 bases from V and 4 from J, leaving 11 bases between them. CDR3 in amino acids: CASSLFPEGTEAFF. The CDR3 coding sequence is TGTGCCAGCAGCTTATTCCCGGAAGGCACTGAAGCTTTCTTT.

CDR3: CSVLDPLAGNTGELFF. In DNA, the CDR3 is TGCAGCGTCCTCGACCCCCTAGCGGGGAACACCGGGGAGCTGTTTTTT. V gene TRBV29-1 combines with J gene TRBJ2-2; 8 bases match TRBD2. V dropped 6 bases and J dropped 1; count of bases not matched to a gene: 10. The length of the CDR3 is 16 residues. The germline V gene encodes CDR1 SQVTM and CDR2 ANQGSEA.

The chain combines TRBV5-1 with TRBJ2-1; D unresolved. Germline assignment: CDR1 SGHRS and CDR2 YFSETQ. V was cut by 0 bases and J by 8 bases, with 18 bases left in between. The CDR3 consists of 16 residues. CDR3 bases: TGCGCCAGCAGCTTGGTCGTTGGGATGGGGATATATGAGCAGTTCTTC. Its translation: CASSLVVGMGIYEQFF.

Only a few counts were recorded for this clonotype. The rearrangement uses TRBV6-2 or TRBV6-3 and TRBJ2-1; 11 positions match TRBD2. The CDR3 has 16 amino acids. Germline trimming cut 0 bases from V and 5 bases from J; bases unmatched to any gene: 3. CDR1 is MNHEY, CDR2 SVGEGT, per germline. The CDR3 DNA reads TGTGCCAGCAGTTACTCGCAGACTAGCGGGGACAATGAGCAGTTCTTC. Translating gives CASSYSQTSGDNEQFF.

This clonotype appeared a few times. CDR3 in amino acids: CASSRWTATLGELFF. CDR3 nucleotide sequence: TGTGCCAGCAGCCGATGGACAGCGACCCTCGGGGAGCTGTTTTTT. The rearrangement uses TRBV11-2 and TRBJ2-2; possible D gene TRBD1, 6 bases. This CDR3 spans 15 amino acids. Trimming pared 5 bases from V and 7 bases from J, leaving 17 bases between. Germline values: CDR1 SGHAT, CDR2 FQNNGV.

This clonotype was counted at least ten times. The chain joins TRBV29-1 to TRBJ2-2, with D possibly being TRBD2 (5 bases). V dropped 4 bases and J dropped 1 base, with 10 bases sitting between them. Germline CDR1 reads SQVTM; CDR2 reads ANQGSEA. CDR3 size: 14 residues. The CDR3 DNA reads TGCAGCGTTGCGGGAATTGGGAACACCGGGGAGCTGTTTTTT. Translated, it gives CSVAGIGNTGELFF.